A selection of T cell receptor beta chains follows, all from one sample in a study of shared clonotypes between healthy human individuals. Using immunoSEQ multiplex PCR, the repertoire was profiled, and TCRdb retains in-frame clones only, with some absent. The data show some 530,000 clones, 70% to 80% seen once. The source material was PBMCs. All receptors come from a woman between 40 and 55 years old in good health. Some clones in this sample may be carry-over from other donors' samples. CDR3s include the opening cysteine and the closing phenylalanine or tryptophan. The D gene is left open where the match is weak. Size values are once, few and many counts, or a class for expanded clones, and some rows have none.

>TRBV2|-|-|TRBJ2-3
CASNGGGADTQYF
>TRBV6-4|-|TRBD2|TRBJ2-3
CASRKTSGRSTDTQYF
>TRBV4-1|-|-|TRBJ1-3
CASSQGRHSGNTIYF
>TRBV30|-|TRBD2|TRBJ2-2
CAWSVMLAGGGELFF
>TRBV25-1|-|-|TRBJ1-2
CASSEFTGYGYTF
>TRBV28|once|-|TRBJ2-1
CASGRSGRYNEQFF
>TRBV4-3|few|-|TRBJ2-6
CASSQAGISGANVLTF
>TRBV10-3|-|-|TRBJ1-1
CAISESIILMGGKDTEAFF
>TRBV4-1|many|TRBD2|TRBJ2-7
CASSHQGLAVSYEQYF
>TRBV19|-|TRBD1|TRBJ2-3
CATGDRGRDTQYF
>TRBV5-1|-|TRBD1|TRBJ1-6
CASSPTGDRGNSPLHF
>TRBV7-9|-|-|TRBJ1-1
CASSPGPNTEAFF
>TRBV19|-|TRBD2|TRBJ2-7
CASSRTSGRPAGPYEQYF
>TRBV2|-|-|TRBJ2-6
CASADLDSGANVLTF
>TRBV7-6|few|-|TRBJ2-4
CASSLTGPGDIQYF
>TRBV5-1|few|-|TRBJ1-3
CASSSGSLPPGNTIYF
>TRBV28|-|TRBD2|TRBJ2-7
CASSPGLAASYEQYF
>TRBV15|-|-|TRBJ1-1
CATSRAQGGNTEAFF
>TRBV27|-|TRBD1|TRBJ1-2
CASSYGPGGFPNYGYTF
>TRBV7-2|-|-|TRBJ1-1
CASSLTWLAGTEAFF
>TRBV7-9|-|-|TRBJ2-1
CASSQGQGLYNEQFF
>TRBV27|-|-|TRBJ2-7
CASSFPGSHEQYF
>TRBV30|-|TRBD1|TRBJ2-7
CAWGDRVFDEQYF
>TRBV5-1|-|TRBD1|TRBJ2-1
CASSANRGNNEQFF
>TRBV27|-|-|TRBJ2-1
CASSLFGRSSAYNEQFF
>TRBV6-1|-|TRBD2|TRBJ2-7
CASSELPTSGSRTYEQYF
>TRBV7-8|-|-|TRBJ1-4
CASSTRDIEKLFF
>TRBV7-2|-|TRBD1|TRBJ2-7
CASSTQSGTGDEQYF